Each of the 25 T cell receptor beta chains below was sequenced from the same sample in a study of blood T cell repertoires in COVID-19. Repertoires were generated with immunoSEQ multiplex PCR, while TCRdb's copy carries only in-frame clones and drops some. The sample shows under 200,000 clones, 80% to 85% of them seen only once. The specimen sequenced was peripheral blood. These receptor sequences come from a woman aged 60-70 years with acute or convalescent COVID-19.

This sequence joins TRBV4-2 and TRBJ2-4; TRBD2 might be the D (7 bases). The V gene's germline CDR1 is LGHNA and CDR2 YNFKEQ. The CDR3 has 14 residues. V was cut by 5 bases and J by 6 bases, with 14 bases left in between. CDR3 in amino acids: CASSGGGAGNIQYF. In nucleotides, the CDR3 is TGTGCCAGCAGCGGCGGGGGCGCGGGAAACATTCAGTACTTC.

The gene calls are TRBV5-1 and TRBJ2-2; 10 bases map to TRBD1. CDR1 SGHRS and CDR2 YFSETQ come from the germline V gene. V lost 5 bases to trimming and J lost 4 bases; unmatched junction nucleotides: 11. This CDR3 has 17 residues. The CDR3 bases are TGCGCCAGCAGGGTTGAGCCCGGGACAGGGGCCACCGGGGAGCTGTTTTTT. It translates to CASRVEPGTGATGELFF.

The rearrangement uses TRBV27 and TRBJ2-7; possibly TRBD1 for D (6 bases). V lost 8 bases to trimming and J lost 5 bases, with 16 bases between them. The CDR3 contains 13 residues. The germline V gene has CDR1 MNHEY and CDR2 SMNVEV (reference sequence). CDR3 amino acids: CASQGSVINEQYF. The CDR3 DNA is TGTGCCAGCCAGGGGTCTGTAATAAACGAGCAGTACTTC.

This sequence joins TRBV6-5 and TRBJ1-1; possible D gene TRBD1, 5 bases. V lost 0 bases and J lost 1, with 9 bases in between. The CDR3 is 15 residues long. The germline V gene has CDR1 MNHEY and CDR2 SVGAGI. The CDR3 is CASSYSWQGNTEAFF. The CDR3 region has the DNA TGTGCCAGCAGTTACTCGTGGCAGGGGAACACTGAAGCTTTCTTT.

The chain carries TRBV6-5 and TRBJ2-7; TRBD1 matches at 8 bases. CDR3 length: 15 amino acids. Per the germline V gene, CDR1 is MNHEY and CDR2 is SVGAGI. Losses at the gene ends were 5 bases for V and 0 bases for J; bases not matched to a gene: 6. In DNA, the CDR3 is TGTGCCAGCAGTCTGGGAACAGGGGGCTCCTACGAGCAGTACTTC. Amino acid sequence: CASSLGTGGSYEQYF.

The gene calls are TRBV6-1 and TRBJ2-7; TRBD1 is a possible D gene (5 bases). CDR3 length: 13 amino acids. Germline V gene sequence: CDR1 MNHNS, CDR2 SASEGT. V lost 3 bases and J lost 5, with 11 bases in between. The CDR3 reads CASSDQGHDEQYF. The CDR3, as DNA: TGTGCCAGCAGTGATCAGGGTCACGACGAGCAGTACTTC.

The V and J genes are TRBV27 and TRBJ1-3, with a tentative D call TRBD1 (6 bases). V was pared by 5 bases and J by 4 bases, with 15 bases between. The CDR3 length is 15 residues. Germline CDR1 and CDR2: MNHEY and SMNVEV (reference sequence). The CDR3 DNA follows: TGTGCCAGCAGTCCCTCAGGGGTGGCCGGAAACACCATATATTTT. This codes for CASSPSGVAGNTIYF.

The rearrangement links TRBV7-2 to TRBJ1-5, with a possible D match to TRBD1 (5 bases). V lost 3 bases to trimming and J lost 6 bases, with 9 bases between them. The CDR3 loop spans 13 amino acids. The germline gives CDR1 SGHTA, CDR2 FQGNSA. CDR3 nucleotide sequence: TGTGCCAGCAGCTTTCGACAGTTTCAGCCCCAGCATTTT. This encodes CASSFRQFQPQHF.

The chain joins TRBV5-4 to TRBJ2-1; 7 nucleotides line up with TRBD1. Trimming at V came to 4 bases and at J to 7 bases, leaving 5 bases not matched to a gene. The CDR3 covers 13 residues. Germline loops: CDR1 SGHNT, CDR2 YYREEE (reference sequence). The CDR3 coding sequence is TGTGCCAGCAGCGCCGACAGGGTGAATGAGCAGTTCTTC. Its protein is CASSADRVNEQFF.

The J gene is TRBJ1-2, the V gene TRBV5-6; D may be TRBD1 (6 bases). The CDR3 has 14 residues. CDR1 SGHDT and CDR2 YYEEEE come from the germline V gene. V lost 4 bases and J 4 bases, leaving 14 bases between the germline ends. Here the CDR3 reads CASSGTGRGYGYTF. The CDR3 nucleotides read TGTGCCAGCAGCGGCACAGGGAGGGGCTATGGCTACACCTTC.

This clone occurred a few times. The chain employs TRBV30 and TRBJ2-7; maybe TRBD2 (5 bases). V lost 4 bases and J lost 2, with 9 bases in between. Germline assignment: CDR1 GTSNPN and CDR2 SVGIG (reference sequence). The CDR3 runs 12 residues. CDR3 amino acids: CAWTAGTYEQYF. The CDR3 DNA reads TGTGCCTGGACCGCCGGGACCTACGAGCAGTACTTC.

The J gene is TRBJ2-3, the V gene TRBV19; the match to TRBD1 covers 7 bases. The ends lost 10 bases at V and 0 bases at J; junction bases unmatched: 10. Germline CDR1 reads LNHDA; CDR2 reads SQIVND (reference sequence). This CDR3 contains 15 residues. CDR3 nucleotides: TGTGCCACCAGGGACAGTCGACTTAGCACAGATACGCAGTATTTT. Its translation is CATRDSRLSTDTQYF.

As regards this clone: A junction end diverges from the germline sequence, so it may reflect a read error. The sample has other DNA sequences that encode this CDR3 too. The chain has TRBV5-5 and TRBJ2-6; 10 bases fit TRBD2. Germline V gene sequence: CDR1 SGHKS, CDR2 YYEKEE (reference sequence). This CDR3 is built from 19 residues. CDR3 region: CASSLVASGGLSGANVLTF. The CDR3 nucleotides are TGTGCCAGCAGCTTGGTGGCTAGCGGGGGCCTCTCTGGGGCCAACGTCCTGACCTTC.

The V gene is TRBV10-3, the J gene TRBJ2-3; 11 nucleotides align to TRBD2. Germline values: CDR1 ENHRY, CDR2 SYGVKD. The CDR3 sequence is 19 residues long. The J segment lost 0 bases and the V segment lost 6 bases, leaving 14 bases of the junction unmatched. CDR3 nucleotides: TGTGCCATCAGCCGATATCTAGCGGGGGGCGGAACTAGCACAGATACGCAGTATTTT. This sequence encodes CAISRYLAGGGTSTDTQYF.

The V call is TRBV6-2 or TRBV6-3, the J call TRBJ1-2; D might be TRBD1 (5 bases). V lost 3 bases, J lost 0 bases, and 8 bases lay in between. Germline CDR1 and CDR2: MNHEY and SVGEGT. The CDR3 length is 14 residues. The DNA of the CDR3 is TGTGCCAGCAGTTATTCCAGGGCTAACTATGGCTACACCTTC. The encoded protein is CASSYSRANYGYTF.

The chain links TRBV5-5 to TRBJ2-3; 7 bases line up with TRBD1. The junction had 11 bases not matched to a gene; V was cut back by 4 bases and J by 0 bases. CDR3 size: 17 residues. Germline V gene sequence: CDR1 SGHKS, CDR2 YYEKEE (reference sequence). For the CDR3, the DNA is TGTGCCAGCAGCCGGCAGGGGGAATTCGTTAGCACAGATACGCAGTATTTT. Its protein product is CASSRQGEFVSTDTQYF.

The J gene is TRBJ1-5, the V gene TRBV6-5, with D possibly matching TRBD1 (6 bases). V was cut by 6 bases and J by 7 bases, with 13 bases left in between. CDR3 length: 13 residues. CDR1 is MNHEY, CDR2 SVGAGI, per germline. The CDR3 DNA is TGTGCCAGCAGGCCTACAGGGAAACAGCCCCAGCATTTT. Residues: CASRPTGKQPQHF.

The chain carries TRBV9 and TRBJ1-1; 7 nucleotides agree with TRBD1. V shed 0 bases and J 6 bases; nucleotides not matched to a gene: 5. There are 14 residues in the CDR3. Per the germline V gene, CDR1 is SGDLS and CDR2 is YYNGEE. The CDR3 DNA reads TGTGCCAGCAGCGTAGTATCAGGGGGTGCTGAAGCTTTCTTT. Its translation is CASSVVSGGAEAFF.

This clone has a single count. In nucleotides, the CDR3 is TGTGCCAGCAGCTCTGGGGCCCGGGGGGCCTCCTTTGTTTACGAGCAGTACTTC. Amino acid sequence: CASSSGARGASFVYEQYF. The V call is TRBV7-2, the J call TRBJ2-7, with D possibly TRBD2 on 7 matching bases. Germline CDR1 is SGHTA and CDR2 is FQGNSA. The CDR3 consists of 18 residues. V lost 4 bases and J 4 bases, leaving 26 bases between the germline ends.

This clone has only a few counts. V usage is TRBV6-5 and J usage is TRBJ2-1; TRBD2 matches 8 bases. This CDR3 contains 15 residues. J was trimmed by 6 bases and V by 0 bases; bases with no gene match: 4. Germline CDR1 and CDR2: MNHEY and SVGAGI. The CDR3, as DNA: TGTGCCAGCAGTTACTCCCCCGGGGGGGCCAATGAGCAGTTCTTC. It specifies CASSYSPGGANEQFF.

To note about this clone: Other DNA sequences in this sample translate to the same CDR3. CDR3 sequence (DNA): TGTGCCAGCAGCCCGGCAGGGGGCAACACCGGGGAGCTGTTTTTT. Translating gives CASSPAGGNTGELFF. The genes are TRBV5-6 and TRBJ2-2; 8 bases are shared with TRBD1. Germline CDR1 reads SGHDT; CDR2 reads YYEEEE. The CDR3 runs 15 residues. V lost 4 bases and J lost 2; bases outside the gene matches: 4.

The genes are TRBV2 and TRBJ1-5, with 7 positions matching TRBD1. V lost 4 bases to trimming and J lost 6 bases; unmatched junction nucleotides: 9. The CDR3 length is 15 residues. Germline V gives CDR1 SNHLY, CDR2 FYNNEI. In nucleotides, the CDR3 is TGTGCCAGCAGTGTTGAGACAGGGATAGGTCAGCCCCAGCATTTT. Translation gives CASSVETGIGQPQHF. The full variable domain, rest sourced from reference TRBV2 and TRBJ1-5, is EPEVTQTPSHQVTQMGQEVILRCVPISNHLYFYWYRQILGQKVEFLVSFYNNEISEKSEIFDDQFSVERPDGSNFTLKIRSTKLEDSAMYFCASSVETGIGQPQHFGDGTRLSIL.

For this clone: Germline is not matched at one junction end, which may reflect a read error. This chain links TRBV15 with TRBJ2-7; D might be TRBD2 (5 bases). CDR1 and CDR2 (germline): LNHNV, YYDKDF (reference sequence). The CDR3 sequence is 15 residues long. CDR3 in amino acids: CATSRDKRSSYEQYF. The CDR3 DNA is TGTGCCACAAGCAGAGATAAGCGGAGCTCCTACGAGCAGTACTTC.

The V and J genes are TRBV9 and TRBJ2-7; 8 nucleotides match TRBD1. The ends lost 0 bases at V and 2 bases at J; junction bases unmatched: 4. The CDR3 extends over 15 amino acids. Germline values: CDR1 SGDLS, CDR2 YYNGEE. CDR3 nucleotides: TGTGCCAGCAGCGTAGGGGGACAGGCAACCTACGAGCAGTACTTC. Encoded protein: CASSVGGQATYEQYF.

The chain combines TRBV7-6 with TRBJ1-2, with D tentatively TRBD1 (5 bases). CDR1 is SGHVS and CDR2 is FNYEAQ in the germline V gene. Trimming pared 4 bases from V and 8 bases from J, leaving 14 bases between. The CDR3 covers 13 residues. The CDR3 DNA is TGTGCCAGCAGCTCCCAGGGTGGTCTAGGCTACACCTTC. Amino acid sequence: CASSSQGGLGYTF.